This T cell receptor (beta chain) stems from a study of monozygotic twins with cystic fibrosis. Study-wide points: Low clonality (median about 0.0095) suggested a mostly naive repertoire.

On this clone itself: Its antigen is still unknown.

Generated by immunoSEQ multiplex PCR, the TCRdb table keeps only in-frame clones and is missing some. The sample has some 22,000 clones, 97% seen once. Source material: blood. This TCR was sampled from a girl between 5 and 17 years old with cystic fibrosis.

The CDR3 bases are TGTGCCAGCAGCTTCACAGGTACCGGGGAGCTGTTTTTT. The encoded protein is CASSFTGTGELFF. The chain employs TRBV7-2 and TRBJ2-2; maybe TRBD1 (5 bases). V was pared by 3 bases and J by 5 bases, with 7 bases between. CDR3 length: 13 amino acids. Per germline, CDR1 SGHTA and CDR2 FQGNSA.